The 10 T cell receptor beta chains below were found in one sample sequenced in a study of shared clonotypes between healthy human individuals. The protocol was immunoSEQ multiplex PCR, while the TCRdb copy is restricted to in-frame clones and leaves out a portion. The sample consists of more than 1,200,000 clones, around 98.5% of them appearing once. The sample consisted of naive CD4+ T cells sorted from blood. Described subset: CD45RA+ positively selected. The receptors were sampled from a man aged 25-45 years in good health.

The chain carries TRBV5-1 and TRBJ2-5; D uncertain. V was shortened by 3 bases and J by 2 bases, with 5 bases between the two germline ends. This CDR3 comprises 12 residues. The V gene's germline CDR1 is SGHRS and CDR2 YFSETQ. In nucleotides, the CDR3 is TGCGCCAGCAGCTACTCTCAAGAGACCCAGTACTTC. Amino acid sequence: CASSYSQETQYF.

The gene calls are TRBV10-2 and TRBJ2-3; 8 nucleotides align to TRBD2. Trimming removed 6 bases from V and 4 bases from J; junction bases left unmatched: 12. Germline V lookup: CDR1 WSHSY, CDR2 SAAADI. The CDR3 runs 16 residues. The CDR3 protein is CASSILSGRTSDTQYF. The CDR3 coding sequence is TGCGCCAGCAGCATCCTAAGCGGGAGAACGTCAGATACGCAGTATTTT.

The rearrangement joins TRBV12-2 to TRBJ2-1. TRBV12-2 counts as a pseudogene. The CDR3 runs 11 residues. The CDR3 spells CASRPKNEQFF. The CDR3 DNA follows: TGTGCAAGTCGCCCGAAGAATGAGCAGTTCTTC.

The rearrangement links TRBV28 to TRBJ2-1; unclear D gene. The CDR3 covers 16 residues. V lost 3 bases, J lost 8 bases, and 20 bases lay in between. Germline loops: CDR1 MDHEN, CDR2 SYDVKM. CDR3: CASSFVVPRPSDEQFF. The CDR3 DNA reads as TGTGCCAGCAGTTTTGTAGTTCCCCGGCCGAGCGATGAGCAGTTCTTC. The variable domain in full, with the rest retrieved from reference TRBV28 and TRBJ2-1, is DVKVTQSSRYLVKRTGEKVFLECVQDMDHENMFWYRQDPGLGLRLIYFSYDVKMKEKGDIPEGYSVSREKKERFSLILESASTNQTSMYLCASSFVVPRPSDEQFFGPGTRLTVL.

V is TRBV7-8 and J is TRBJ2-4; 11 bases agree with TRBD1. This CDR3 has 17 amino acids. CDR1 and CDR2 from the germline V gene are SGHVS and FQNEAQ. J was trimmed by 2 bases and V by 0 bases; bases with no gene match: 3. CDR3 sequence (DNA): TGTGCCAGCAGCTTAGCCGGGACAGGGGGATCCAAAAACATTCAGTACTTC. It encodes CASSLAGTGGSKNIQYF.

The chain is built from TRBV9 and TRBJ2-4; 9 bases fit TRBD2. Per the germline V gene, CDR1 is SGDLS and CDR2 is YYNGEE. The CDR3 contains 18 residues. Unmatched junction bases numbered 13, after V lost 0 bases and J lost 6 bases. CDR3 loop: CASSVGARLAGMGNIQYF. The CDR3 nucleotides are TGTGCCAGCAGCGTAGGAGCTAGGCTAGCGGGGATGGGAAACATTCAGTACTTC. Full variable domain (remainder filled in from reference TRBV9 and TRBJ2-4): DSGVTQTPKHLITATGQRVTLRCSPRSGDLSVYWYQQSLDQGLQFLIQYYNGEERAKGNILERFSAQQFPDLHSELNLSSLELGDSALYFCASSVGARLAGMGNIQYFGAGTRLSVL.

The chain has TRBV19 and TRBJ2-7; 8 bases line up with TRBD2. Trimming cost V 3 bases and J 3 bases; bases outside gene matches: 7. This CDR3 is 15 amino acids long. Germline values: CDR1 LNHDA, CDR2 SQIVND (reference sequence). The DNA of the CDR3 is TGTGCCAGTAGTATTGGGCTAGCGGGCATCTACGAGCAGTACTTC. Translation: CASSIGLAGIYEQYF.

V gene TRBV18 combines with J gene TRBJ1-4; no reliable D call. V gave up 1 base and J gave up 8 bases, with 14 bases separating them. This CDR3 is 15 amino acids long. In germline, CDR1 is KGHSH, CDR2 LQKENI. DNA of the CDR3: TGTGCCAGCTCACCACGTCGCCTTGCGGAGGAAAAACTGTTTTTT. This translates into CASSPRRLAEEKLFF.

The CDR3 DNA sequence: TGTGCCTGTAGAAGACTAGCGGGATCCTACAATGAGCAGTTCTTC. As protein: CACRRLAGSYNEQFF. The V call is TRBV30, the J call TRBJ2-1; 11 nucleotides match TRBD2. J gave up 1 base and V 6 bases, and 5 bases lay outside the gene matches. Per germline, CDR1 GTSNPN and CDR2 SVGIG (reference sequence). The CDR3 runs to 15 residues.

The V and J genes are TRBV27 and TRBJ2-7; a possible D gene is TRBD1 (6 bases). CDR3 length: 13 residues. Per the germline V gene, CDR1 is MNHEY and CDR2 is SMNVEV (reference sequence). Trimming shortened V by 6 bases and J by 2 bases, and 11 bases separated the two germline ends. For the CDR3, the DNA is TGTGCCAGCAGGTCCCAGGGGACCTACGAGCAGTACTTC. As protein: CASRSQGTYEQYF.